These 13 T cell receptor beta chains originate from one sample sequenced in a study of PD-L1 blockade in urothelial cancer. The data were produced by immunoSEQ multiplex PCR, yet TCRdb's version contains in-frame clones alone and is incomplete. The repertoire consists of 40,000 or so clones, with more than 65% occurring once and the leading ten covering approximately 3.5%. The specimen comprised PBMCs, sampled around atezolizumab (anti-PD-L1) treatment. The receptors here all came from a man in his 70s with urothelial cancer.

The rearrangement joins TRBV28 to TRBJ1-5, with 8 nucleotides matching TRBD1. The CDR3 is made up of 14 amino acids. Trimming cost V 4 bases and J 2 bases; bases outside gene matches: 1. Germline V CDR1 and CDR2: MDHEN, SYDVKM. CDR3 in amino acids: CASSSGGRNQPQHF. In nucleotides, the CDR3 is TGTGCCAGCAGTTCAGGGGGCCGCAATCAGCCCCAGCATTTT.

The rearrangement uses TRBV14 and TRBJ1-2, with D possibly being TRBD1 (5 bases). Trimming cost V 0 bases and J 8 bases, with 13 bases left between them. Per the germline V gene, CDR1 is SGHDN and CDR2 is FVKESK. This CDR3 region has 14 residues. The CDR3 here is CASSQDQRGRGYTF. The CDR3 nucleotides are TGTGCCAGCAGCCAAGACCAAAGGGGCCGAGGCTACACCTTC.

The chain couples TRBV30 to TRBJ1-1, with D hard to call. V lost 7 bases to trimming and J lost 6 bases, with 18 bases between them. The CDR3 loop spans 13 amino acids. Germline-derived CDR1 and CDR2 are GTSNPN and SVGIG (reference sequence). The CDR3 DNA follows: TGTGCCTTGTCGAGCGGGGAGGGAGCTGAAGCTTTCTTT. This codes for CALSSGEGAEAFF. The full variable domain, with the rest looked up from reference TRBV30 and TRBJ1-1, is SQTIHQWPATLVQPVGSPLSLECTVEGTSNPNLYWYRQAAGRGLQLLFYSVGIGQISSEVPQNLSASRPQDRQFILSSKKLLLSDSGFYLCALSSGEGAEAFFGQGTRLTVV.

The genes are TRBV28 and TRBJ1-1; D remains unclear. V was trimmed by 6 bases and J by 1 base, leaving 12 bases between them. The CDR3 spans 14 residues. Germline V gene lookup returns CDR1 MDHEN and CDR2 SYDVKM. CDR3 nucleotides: TGTGCCAGCAGCCCGCCGGTGCGGAACACTGAAGCTTTCTTT. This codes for CASSPPVRNTEAFF.

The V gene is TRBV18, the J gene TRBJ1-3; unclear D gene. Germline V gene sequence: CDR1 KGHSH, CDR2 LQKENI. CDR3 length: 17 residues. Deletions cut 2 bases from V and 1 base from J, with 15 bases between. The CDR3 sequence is CASSPSSSSLSGNTIYF. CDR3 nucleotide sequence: TGTGCCAGCTCACCATCGTCAAGCTCATTGTCTGGAAACACCATATATTTT.

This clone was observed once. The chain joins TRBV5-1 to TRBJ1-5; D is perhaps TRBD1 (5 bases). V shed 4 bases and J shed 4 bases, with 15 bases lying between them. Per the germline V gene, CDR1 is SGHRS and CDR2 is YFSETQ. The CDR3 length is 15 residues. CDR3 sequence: CASSINGGDNQPQHF. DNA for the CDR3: TGCGCCAGCAGCATCAACGGAGGGGATAATCAGCCCCAGCATTTT.

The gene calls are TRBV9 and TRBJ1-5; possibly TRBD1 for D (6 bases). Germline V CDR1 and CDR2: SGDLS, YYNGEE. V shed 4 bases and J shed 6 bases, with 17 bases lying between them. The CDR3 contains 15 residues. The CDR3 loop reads CASSLHSGGGQPQHF. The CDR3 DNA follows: TGTGCCAGCAGCCTTCACTCGGGGGGCGGTCAGCCCCAGCATTTT.

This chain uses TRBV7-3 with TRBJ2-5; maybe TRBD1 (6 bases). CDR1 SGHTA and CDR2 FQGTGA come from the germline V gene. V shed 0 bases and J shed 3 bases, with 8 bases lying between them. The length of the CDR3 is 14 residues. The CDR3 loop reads CASSLTGAEETQYF. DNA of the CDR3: TGTGCCAGCAGCTTAACGGGGGCGGAAGAGACCCAGTACTTC.

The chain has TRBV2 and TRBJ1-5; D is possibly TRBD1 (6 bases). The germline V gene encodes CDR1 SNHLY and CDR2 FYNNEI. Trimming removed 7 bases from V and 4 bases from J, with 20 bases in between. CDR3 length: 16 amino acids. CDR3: CASTLSRGGANQPQHF. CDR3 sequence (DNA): TGTGCCAGCACACTCTCTCGGGGGGGGGCTAATCAGCCCCAGCATTTT. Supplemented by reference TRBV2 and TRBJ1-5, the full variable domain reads EPEVTQTPSHQVTQMGQEVILRCVPISNHLYFYWYRQILGQKVEFLVSFYNNEISEKSEIFDDQFSVERPDGSNFTLKIRSTKLEDSAMYFCASTLSRGGANQPQHFGDGTRLSIL.

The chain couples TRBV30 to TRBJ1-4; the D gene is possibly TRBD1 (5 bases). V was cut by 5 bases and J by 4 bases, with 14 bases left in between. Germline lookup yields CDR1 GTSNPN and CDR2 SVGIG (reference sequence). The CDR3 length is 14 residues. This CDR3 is CAWRPGHGNEKLFF. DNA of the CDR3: TGTGCCTGGCGACCTGGACACGGTAATGAAAAACTGTTTTTT.

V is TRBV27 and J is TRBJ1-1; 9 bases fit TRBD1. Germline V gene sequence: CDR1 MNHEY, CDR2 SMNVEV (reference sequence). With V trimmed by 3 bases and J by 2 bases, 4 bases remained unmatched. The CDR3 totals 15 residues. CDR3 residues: CASSFHRGRNTEAFF. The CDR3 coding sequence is TGTGCCAGCAGTTTCCACAGGGGGCGCAACACTGAAGCTTTCTTT.

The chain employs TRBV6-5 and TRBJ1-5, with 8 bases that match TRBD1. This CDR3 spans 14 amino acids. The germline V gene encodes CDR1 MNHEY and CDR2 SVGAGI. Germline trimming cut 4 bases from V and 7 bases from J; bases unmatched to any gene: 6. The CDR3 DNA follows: TGTGCCAGCAGTTCCGGACAGGGCCAACAGCCCCAGCATTTT. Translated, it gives CASSSGQGQQPQHF.

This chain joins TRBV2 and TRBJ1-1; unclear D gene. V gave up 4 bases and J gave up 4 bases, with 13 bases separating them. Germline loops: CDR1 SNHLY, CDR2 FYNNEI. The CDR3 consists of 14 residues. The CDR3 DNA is TGTGCCAGCAGTGTGTCTCGGGTCCCCACTGAAGCTTTCTTT. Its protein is CASSVSRVPTEAFF.